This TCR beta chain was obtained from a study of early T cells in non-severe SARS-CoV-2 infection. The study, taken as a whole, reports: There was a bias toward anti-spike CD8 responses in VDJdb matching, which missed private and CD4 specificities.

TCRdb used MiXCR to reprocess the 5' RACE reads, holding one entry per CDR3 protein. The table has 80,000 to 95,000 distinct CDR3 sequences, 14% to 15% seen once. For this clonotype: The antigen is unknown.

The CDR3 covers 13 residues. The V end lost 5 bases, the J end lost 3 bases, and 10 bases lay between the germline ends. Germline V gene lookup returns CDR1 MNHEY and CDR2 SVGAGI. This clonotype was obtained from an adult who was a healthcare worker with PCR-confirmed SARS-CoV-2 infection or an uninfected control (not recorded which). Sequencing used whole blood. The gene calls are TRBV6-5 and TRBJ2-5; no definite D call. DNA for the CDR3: TGTGCCAGCAGTGACTTCAATGAAGAGACCCAGTACTTC. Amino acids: CASSDFNEETQYF.